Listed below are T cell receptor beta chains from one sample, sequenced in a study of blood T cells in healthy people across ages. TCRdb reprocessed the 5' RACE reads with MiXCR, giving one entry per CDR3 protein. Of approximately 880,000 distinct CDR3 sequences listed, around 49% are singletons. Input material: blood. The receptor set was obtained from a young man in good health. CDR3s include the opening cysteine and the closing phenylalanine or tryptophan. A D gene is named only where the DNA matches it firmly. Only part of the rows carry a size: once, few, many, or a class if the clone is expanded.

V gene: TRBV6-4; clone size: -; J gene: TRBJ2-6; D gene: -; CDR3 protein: CASSDLGQGGSGANVLTF; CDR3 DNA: TGTGCCAGCAGTGACTTAGGTCAGGGCGGCTCTGGGGCCAACGTCCTGACTTTC
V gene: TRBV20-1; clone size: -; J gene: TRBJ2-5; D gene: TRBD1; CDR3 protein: CSARLRTGRYGTQYF; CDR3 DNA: TGCAGTGCTAGGTTGAGGACAGGACGTTATGGGACCCAGTACTTC
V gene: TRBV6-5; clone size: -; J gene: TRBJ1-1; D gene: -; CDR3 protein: CASRDYTEAFF; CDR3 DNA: TGTGCCAGCAGGGACTATACTGAAGCTTTCTTT
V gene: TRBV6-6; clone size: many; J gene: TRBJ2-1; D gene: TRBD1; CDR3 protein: CASSKGTGDSHEQFF; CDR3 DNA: TGTGCCAGCAGCAAGGGGACAGGGGATTCTCATGAGCAGTTCTTC
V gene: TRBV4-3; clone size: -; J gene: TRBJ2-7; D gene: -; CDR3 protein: CASSQERVGAYEQYF; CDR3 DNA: TGCGCCAGCAGCCAAGAAAGGGTGGGGGCTTACGAGCAGTACTTC
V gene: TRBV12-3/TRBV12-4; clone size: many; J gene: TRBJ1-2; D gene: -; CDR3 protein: CASSPRRDYGYTF; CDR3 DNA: TGTGCCAGCAGTCCACGACGGGACTATGGCTACACCTTC
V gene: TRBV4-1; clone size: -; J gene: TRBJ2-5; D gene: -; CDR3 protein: CASSQGGSGLDQSLRYF; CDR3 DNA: TGCGCCAGCAGCCAAGGAGGGTCCGGACTGGATCAGTCCCTCCGGTACTTC
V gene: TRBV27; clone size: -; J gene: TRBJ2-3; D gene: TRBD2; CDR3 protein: CASSLSAGGRYRDTQYF; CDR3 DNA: TGTGCCAGCAGTTTATCAGCGGGGGGCCGGTACAGAGATACGCAGTATTTT
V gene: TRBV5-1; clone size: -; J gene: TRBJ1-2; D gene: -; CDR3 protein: CASSLDRFGGYTF; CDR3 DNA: TGCGCCAGCAGCCTCGACAGGTTTGGCGGCTACACCTTC
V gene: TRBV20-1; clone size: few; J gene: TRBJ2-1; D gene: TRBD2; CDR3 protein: CSATSGAHNEQFF; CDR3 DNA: TGCAGTGCTACTAGCGGGGCCCACAATGAGCAGTTCTTC
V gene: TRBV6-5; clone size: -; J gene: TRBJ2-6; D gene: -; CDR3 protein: CASSSYSGANVPTF; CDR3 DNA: TGTGCCAGCAGTTCCTACTCTGGGGCCAACGTCCCGACTTTC
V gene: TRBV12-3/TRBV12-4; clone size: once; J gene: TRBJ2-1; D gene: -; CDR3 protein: CASSLDPGTNSYNEQFF; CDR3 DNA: TGTGCCAGCAGTTTAGATCCCGGGACAAACTCCTACAATGAGCAGTTCTTC
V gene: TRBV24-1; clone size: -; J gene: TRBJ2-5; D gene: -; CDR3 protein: CATSEGGLADETQYF; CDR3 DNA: TGTGCCACCAGTGAAGGGGGGCTTGCGGACGAGACCCAGTACTTC
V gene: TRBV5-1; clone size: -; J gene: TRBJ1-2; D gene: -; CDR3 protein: CASSLGRAGDRGYTF; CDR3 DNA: TGCGCCAGCAGCTTGGGCCGCGCCGGGGATAGAGGCTACACCTTC
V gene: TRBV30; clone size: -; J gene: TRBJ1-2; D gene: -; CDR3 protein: CAWSVRQIYTF; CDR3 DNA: TGTGCCTGGAGTGTACGGCAGATCTACACCTTC
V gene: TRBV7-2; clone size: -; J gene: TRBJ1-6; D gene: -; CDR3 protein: CASSLTRLSGLHF; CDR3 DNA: TGTGCCAGCAGCTTAACACGTTTGTCAGGACTCCACTTT
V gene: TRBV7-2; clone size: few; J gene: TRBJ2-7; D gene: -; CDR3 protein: CASSSGNEVIEQYF; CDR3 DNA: TGTGCCAGCAGCTCGGGGAACGAAGTCATCGAGCAGTACTTC
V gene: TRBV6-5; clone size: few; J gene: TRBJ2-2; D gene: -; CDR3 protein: CASSYSPGLITGELFF; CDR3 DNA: TGTGCCAGCAGTTACTCACCGGGACTTATCACCGGGGAGCTGTTTTTT
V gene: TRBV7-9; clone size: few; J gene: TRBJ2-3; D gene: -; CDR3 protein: CASSLGSGTSDTQYF; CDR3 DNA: TGTGCCAGCAGCTTAGGCTCGGGAACCTCAGATACGCAGTATTTT
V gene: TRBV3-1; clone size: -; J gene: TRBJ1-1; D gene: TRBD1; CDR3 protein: CASSQRTGWATEAFF; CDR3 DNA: TGTGCCAGCAGCCAACGGACAGGTTGGGCGACTGAAGCTTTCTTT
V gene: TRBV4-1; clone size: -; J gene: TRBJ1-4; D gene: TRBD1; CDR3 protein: CASRGTGVEKLFF; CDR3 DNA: TGCGCCAGCAGGGGGACAGGGGTTGAAAAACTGTTTTTT
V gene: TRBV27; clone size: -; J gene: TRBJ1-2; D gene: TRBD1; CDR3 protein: CASSLLYDRDGYGYTF; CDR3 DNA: TGTGCCAGCAGTTTATTGTACGACAGGGATGGCTATGGCTACACCTTC
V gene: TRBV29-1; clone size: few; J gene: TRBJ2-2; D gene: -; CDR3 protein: CSASEGSTGELFF; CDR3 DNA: TGCAGCGCTAGCGAGGGGAGCACCGGGGAGCTGTTTTTT
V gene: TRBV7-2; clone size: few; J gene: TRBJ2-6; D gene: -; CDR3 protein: CASSLDPGANVLTF; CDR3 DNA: TGTGCCAGCAGCTTAGACCCCGGGGCCAACGTCCTGACTTTC
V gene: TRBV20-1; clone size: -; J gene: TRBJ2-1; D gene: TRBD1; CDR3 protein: CSATRDRGNEQFF; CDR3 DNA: TGCAGTGCCACCCGGGACAGGGGTAATGAGCAGTTCTTC
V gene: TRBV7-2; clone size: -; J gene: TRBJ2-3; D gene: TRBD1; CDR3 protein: CASSRGQGLNTDTQYF; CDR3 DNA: TGTGCCAGCAGCCGCGGACAGGGACTCAACACAGATACGCAGTATTTT